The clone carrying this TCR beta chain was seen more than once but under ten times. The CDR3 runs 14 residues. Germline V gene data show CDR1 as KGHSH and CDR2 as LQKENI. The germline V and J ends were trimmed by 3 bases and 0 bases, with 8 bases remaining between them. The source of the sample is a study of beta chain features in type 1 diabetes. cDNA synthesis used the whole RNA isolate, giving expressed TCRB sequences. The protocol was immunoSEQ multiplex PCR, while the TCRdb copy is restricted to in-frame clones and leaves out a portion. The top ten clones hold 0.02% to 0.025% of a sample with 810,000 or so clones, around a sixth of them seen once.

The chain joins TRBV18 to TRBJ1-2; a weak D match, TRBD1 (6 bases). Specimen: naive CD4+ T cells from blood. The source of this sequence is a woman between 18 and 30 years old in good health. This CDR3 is CASSPQGPNYGYTF. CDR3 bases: TGTGCCAGCTCACCTCAGGGGCCTAACTATGGCTACACCTTC.